The present entry profiles one T cell receptor beta chain with its context. Reverse transcription of 0.5 to 1 ug RNA was performed with random hexamers. TCRdb recomputed calls from the immunoSEQ multiplex PCR reads with MiXCR, one row per CDR3 protein. The sample carries 180,000 or so distinct CDR3 sequences, about 93% recorded once. This record belongs to a study of CD8 T cells in Susac syndrome. From germline, CDR1 is DFQATT and CDR2 SNEGSKA (reference sequence). With 5 bases removed from V and 4 bases from J, the gap between germline ends came to 12 bases. The CDR3 length is 13 residues. The sequencing sample was made of CD4+ T cells from PBMCs. The chain uses TRBV20-1 and TRBJ1-5, with a possible D match to TRBD1 (5 bases). The clonotype was recovered from a human donor in good health. CDR3 sequence (DNA): TGCAGTGCTGGGCGTGGGGGGAATCAGCCCCAGCATTTT. It codes for CSAGRGGNQPQHF.